The entry that follows covers one TCR beta chain sequence. Its target is not known. This record belongs to a study of T cell responses to AZD1222 COVID-19 vaccine. Overall study findings and caveats: Among AZD1222 vaccinees, only 5 to 7 were seropositive at baseline. The span of vaccine-associated CD4 TCRs extended across spike, with dominance at 160-218 and 743-854. Clonal diversity may have been underestimated, and the donors were mostly white British, with more females than males. It was only after the peak T cell response that any repertoires were sampled.

The CDR3 runs to 15 residues. Germline-derived CDR1 and CDR2 are SGDLS and YYNGEE. The germline V and J ends were trimmed by 0 bases and 5 bases, with 12 bases remaining between them. This table comes from immunoSEQ multiplex PCR, and its TCRdb copy is limited to in-frame clones, with some not included. The table includes approximately 97,000 clones, approximately 84% detected once. J is TRBJ2-1 and V is TRBV9; TRBD1 or TRBD2 may be the D gene (6 bases each). Specimen: peripheral blood, collected on day 0 of AZD1222 vaccination. The sequence was obtained from an adult in good health. For the CDR3, the DNA is TGTGCCAGCAGCGTAGAAGGGGGGCGCAACAATGAGCAGTTCTTC. Its protein product is CASSVEGGRNNEQFF.